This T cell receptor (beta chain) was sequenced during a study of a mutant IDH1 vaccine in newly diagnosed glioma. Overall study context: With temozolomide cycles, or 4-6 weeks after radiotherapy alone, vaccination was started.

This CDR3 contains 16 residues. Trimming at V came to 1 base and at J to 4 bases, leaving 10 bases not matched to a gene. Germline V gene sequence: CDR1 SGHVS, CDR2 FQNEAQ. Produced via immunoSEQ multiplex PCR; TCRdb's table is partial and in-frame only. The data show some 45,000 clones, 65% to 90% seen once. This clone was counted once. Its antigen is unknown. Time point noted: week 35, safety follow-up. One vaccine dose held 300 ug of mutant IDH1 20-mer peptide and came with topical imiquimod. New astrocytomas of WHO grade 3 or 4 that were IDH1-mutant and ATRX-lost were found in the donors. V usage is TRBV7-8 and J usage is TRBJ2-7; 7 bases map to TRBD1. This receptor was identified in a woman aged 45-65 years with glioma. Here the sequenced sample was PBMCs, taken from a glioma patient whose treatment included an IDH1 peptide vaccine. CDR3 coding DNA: TGTGCCAGCAGCTTAGACAGGGGACATAGTGGATACGAGCAGTACTTC. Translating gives CASSLDRGHSGYEQYF.